The rows below give T cell receptor beta chains drawn from one sample of a study of blood T cell repertoires in COVID-19. Repertoires were generated with immunoSEQ multiplex PCR, while TCRdb's copy carries only in-frame clones and drops some. This table has about 98,000 clones, 65% to 90% appearing once. Sequenced material: peripheral blood. The receptor set was obtained from a man between 70 and 80 years old with active or convalescent COVID-19. CDR3s include the opening cysteine and the closing phenylalanine or tryptophan. Some rows mark clone size as missing; the rest say once, few, many or name a class of expanded clone.

abundance,v_gene,CDR3aa
.,TRBV4-3,CASSQDRFATNEKLFF
.,TRBV3-1/TRBV3-2,CASSQNSGATTDTQYF
.,TRBV18,CASSFRDRGTVNTEAFF
.,TRBV5-1,CASRGVQETQYF
.,TRBV29-1,CSVGRGPGELFF
.,TRBV29-1,CSVKTGVGSSYEQYF
.,TRBV7-9,CASSWTSVYEQYF
.,TRBV7-6,CASSPRLGQPQHF
.,TRBV21-1,CASSARDRDSYEQYF
.,TRBV12-3/TRBV12-4,CASSFQGSNEQYF
.,TRBV14,CASSHRTVTYEQYF
.,TRBV6-5,CASRNKTVSPQHF
.,TRBV7-2,CASSLGRGAFTDTQYF
.,TRBV7-2,CASSLALRDYEQYF
.,TRBV5-6,CASSLDWGTSTDTQYF
.,TRBV7-2,CASTGQAGQTEAFF
.,TRBV20-1,CSASRRGNQPQHF
.,TRBV20-1,CSAPNPEQFF
.,TRBV7-9,CASSPLTGQYF
.,TRBV7-9,CASSPGAHEAFF
.,TRBV6-2/TRBV6-3,CASSHRGGEQYF
few,TRBV5-6,CASSWTVNYNEQFF
.,TRBV27,CASSFQGGGPQHF
.,TRBV5-1,CASSFGQGPYEQYF
.,TRBV5-1,CASSSGTGFGNTEAFF
.,TRBV3-1/TRBV3-2,CASSLQGTNEKLFF
.,TRBV15,CATSNSLSSGWNTGELFF
.,TRBV27,CASSRGDRLNTEAFF
.,TRBV19,CASLDGRKPYEQYF
.,TRBV3-1/TRBV3-2,CASTRGGEETQYF
.,TRBV7-9,CASSPGRETQYF
.,TRBV2,CASSPGSGANVLTF
.,TRBV18,CASSEQGVGTDTQYF
few,TRBV5-4,CASSSGLAGVDEQFF
.,TRBV9,CASSPQGRLYGYTF
few,TRBV6-2/TRBV6-3,CASSFTPDRGYTF
.,TRBV29-1,CSVEGIGDIGNQPQHF
.,TRBV11-1,CASRTGQNTEAFF
.,TRBV5-5,CASSSKFSVLSTGELFF
.,TRBV5-4,CASSTPPGREQYF
.,TRBV29-1,CSVEGTVLGNTEAFF
.,TRBV7-6,CASSLGFGQNTGELFF
.,TRBV2,CASSSRGIRYGYTF
few,TRBV2,CASGGGLNQPQHF
.,TRBV23-1,CASSLPSGYNEQFF
.,TRBV15,CATSWGSSTDTQYF
.,TRBV6-5,CASSPGTGGGETQYF
.,TRBV5-1,CASRPTGGYEQYF
few,TRBV5-8,CANRGAADTIYF
.,TRBV27,CASSSQGDYEQYF
once,TRBV5-4,CASSSPGTGDYGYTF
.,TRBV6-1,CASSEASRLGNSPLHF
.,TRBV6-6,CASSPGLPYNSPLHF